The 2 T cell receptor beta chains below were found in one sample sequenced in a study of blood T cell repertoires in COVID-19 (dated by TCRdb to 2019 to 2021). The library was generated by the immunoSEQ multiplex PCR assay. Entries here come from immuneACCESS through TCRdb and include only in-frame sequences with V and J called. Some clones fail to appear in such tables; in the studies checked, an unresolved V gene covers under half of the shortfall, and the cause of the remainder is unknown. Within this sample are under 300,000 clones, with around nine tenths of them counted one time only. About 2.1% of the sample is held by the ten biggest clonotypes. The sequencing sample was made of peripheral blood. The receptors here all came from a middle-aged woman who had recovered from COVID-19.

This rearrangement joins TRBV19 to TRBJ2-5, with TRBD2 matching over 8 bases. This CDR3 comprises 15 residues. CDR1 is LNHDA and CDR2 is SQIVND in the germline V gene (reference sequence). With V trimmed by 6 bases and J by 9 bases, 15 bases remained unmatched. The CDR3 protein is CASSVGTSGLLAQYF. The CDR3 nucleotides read TGTGCCAGTAGCGTTGGAACTAGCGGCCTGTTGGCCCAGTACTTC.

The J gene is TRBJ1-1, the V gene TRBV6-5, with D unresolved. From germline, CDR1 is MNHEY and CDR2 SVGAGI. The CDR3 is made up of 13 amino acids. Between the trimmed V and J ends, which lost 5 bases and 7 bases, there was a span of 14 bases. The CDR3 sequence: CASSPPAGDEAFF. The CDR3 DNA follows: TGTGCCAGCAGTCCCCCGGCGGGAGATGAAGCTTTCTTT.